This T cell receptor beta chain was observed in a study of blood T cell repertoires in COVID-19. Measured with immunoSEQ multiplex PCR; TCRdb has only the in-frame clones, and not every one. Here the sample spans 130,000 or so clones, more than 70% being singletons. V lost 0 bases and J 2 bases, leaving 10 bases between the germline ends. This CDR3 is 14 amino acids long. In germline, CDR1 is SQVTM, CDR2 ANQGSEA. Specimen: peripheral blood. The receptor was derived from a man in his 60s with acute or convalescent COVID-19. The chain couples TRBV29-1 to TRBJ1-2; D is unclear. The CDR3 region is CSVEDPTDNYGYTF. DNA of the CDR3: TGCAGCGTTGAAGACCCGACTGACAACTATGGCTACACCTTC.